The clone carrying this T cell receptor (beta chain) was recorded a few times. The antigen is not known. Ahead of sequencing, the ViraFEST assay grew antigen-specific CD4+ T cells using viral peptide pools. Culture proceeded for 9 to 11 days, and CD4+ T cells were then isolated. Vaccine administered to participants consisted of two doses of either BNT162b2 or mRNA-1273. Culturing of some 2 million PBMC per well took place with approximately 9.3 IU/ml IL-2 and about 9.3 ug/ml peptides. A half-medium replacement with IL-2 medium was carried out on days 3 and 7. This table comes from immunoSEQ multiplex PCR, and its TCRdb copy is limited to in-frame clones, with some not included. Among about 22,000 clones listed, roughly 72% were seen once. The sample belongs to a study of vaccination effects on CD4 cells after COVID-19. Germline-derived CDR1 and CDR2 are SGHRS and YFSETQ. Trimming left V 5 bases short and J 5 bases short, with 13 bases between. This CDR3 has 14 amino acids.

The source is a human donor who received a COVID-19 vaccine. The J gene is TRBJ2-2, the V gene TRBV5-1, with D uncertain. Sequenced material: CD4+ T cells from PBMCs cultured with HCoV-NL63 spike peptides, taken after COVID-19 vaccination. For the CDR3, the DNA is TGCGCCAGCAGGTGGTCGGAGCGAACCGGGGAGCTGTTTTTT. It specifies CASRWSERTGELFF.